This entry is about one TCR beta chain. Germline loops: CDR1 WSHSY, CDR2 SAAADI. Trimming removed 5 bases at V and 3 bases at J, with 10 bases between. This CDR3 is 13 amino acids long. This sample was included in a study of blood T cell repertoires in COVID-19. Sequencing used immunoSEQ multiplex PCR; TCRdb keeps in-frame clones, though not all of them. The sample yields approximately 280,000 clones, approximately 85% seen once. J is TRBJ1-1 and V is TRBV10-2; unclear D gene. The sequenced sample consisted of peripheral blood. The sequence was collected from a woman in her 70s with acute or convalescent COVID-19. In DNA form, the CDR3 reads TGCGCCAGCAGTCGGGGATTGGACACTGAAGCTTTCTTT. Amino acids: CASSRGLDTEAFF.